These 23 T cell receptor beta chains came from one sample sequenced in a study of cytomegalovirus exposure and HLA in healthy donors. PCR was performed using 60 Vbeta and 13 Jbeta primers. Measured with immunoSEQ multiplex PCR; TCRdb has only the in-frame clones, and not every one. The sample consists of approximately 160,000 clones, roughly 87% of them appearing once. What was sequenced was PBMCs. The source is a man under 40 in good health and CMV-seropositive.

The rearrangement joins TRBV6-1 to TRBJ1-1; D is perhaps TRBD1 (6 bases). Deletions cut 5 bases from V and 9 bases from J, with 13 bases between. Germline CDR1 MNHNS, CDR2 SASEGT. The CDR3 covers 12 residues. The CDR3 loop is CASSTDRSKAFF. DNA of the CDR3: TGTGCCAGCAGTACCGACAGGAGCAAAGCTTTCTTT.

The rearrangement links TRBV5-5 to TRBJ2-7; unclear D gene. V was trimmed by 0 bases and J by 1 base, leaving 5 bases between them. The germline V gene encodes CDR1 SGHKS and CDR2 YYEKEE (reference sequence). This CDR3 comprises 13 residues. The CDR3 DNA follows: TGTGCCAGCAGCTTGGACATTTCCTACGAGCAGTACTTC. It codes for CASSLDISYEQYF. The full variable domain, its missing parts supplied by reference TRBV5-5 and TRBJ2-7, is DAGVTQSPTHLIKTRGQQVTLRCSPISGHKSVSWYQQVLGQGPQFIFQYYEKEERGRGNFPDRFSARQFPNYSSELNVNALLLGDSALYLCASSLDISYEQYFGPGTRLTVT.

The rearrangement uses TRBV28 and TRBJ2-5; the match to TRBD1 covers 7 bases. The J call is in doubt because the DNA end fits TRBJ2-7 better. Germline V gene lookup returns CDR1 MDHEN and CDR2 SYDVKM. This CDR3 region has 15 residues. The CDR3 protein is CASSRPGQRSYEQYF. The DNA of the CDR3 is TGTGCCAGCAGTCGCCCGGGACAGCGGTCCTACGAGCAGTACTTC.

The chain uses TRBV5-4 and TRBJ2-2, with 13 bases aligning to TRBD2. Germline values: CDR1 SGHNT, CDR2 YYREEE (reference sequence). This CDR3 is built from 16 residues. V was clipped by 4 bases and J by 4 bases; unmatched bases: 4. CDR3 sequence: CASSPTSGGRTGELFF. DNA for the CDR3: TGTGCCAGCAGCCCGACTAGCGGGGGGCGCACCGGGGAGCTGTTTTTT.

CDR3: CASSFGWAEQYF. Written as DNA, the CDR3 is TGTGCCAGCAGCTTTGGGTGGGCCGAGCAGTACTTC. The chain links TRBV7-2 to TRBJ2-7; D uncertain. The CDR3 runs to 12 residues. Trimming left V 3 bases short and J 6 bases short, with 9 bases between. Germline-derived CDR1 and CDR2 are SGHTA and FQGNSA.

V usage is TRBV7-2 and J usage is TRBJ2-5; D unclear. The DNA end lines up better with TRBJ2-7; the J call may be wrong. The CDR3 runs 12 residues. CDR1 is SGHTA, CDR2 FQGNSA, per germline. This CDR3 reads CASSSFSYEQYF. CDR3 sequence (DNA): TGTGCCAGCAGCTCCTTCTCCTACGAGCAGTACTTC.

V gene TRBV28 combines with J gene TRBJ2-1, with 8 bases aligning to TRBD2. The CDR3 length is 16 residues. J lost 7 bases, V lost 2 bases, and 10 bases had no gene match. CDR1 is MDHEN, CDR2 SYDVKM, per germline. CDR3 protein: CASSLGGIAGRNEQFF. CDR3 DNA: TGTGCCAGCAGTTTAGGGGGAATAGCGGGGCGTAATGAGCAGTTCTTC.

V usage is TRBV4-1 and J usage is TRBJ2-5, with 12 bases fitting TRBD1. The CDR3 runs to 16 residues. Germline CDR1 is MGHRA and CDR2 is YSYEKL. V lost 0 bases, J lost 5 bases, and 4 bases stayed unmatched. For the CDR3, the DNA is TGCGCCAGCAGCCAAGAGCTAGGGACAGGGGGCGAGACCCAGTACTTC. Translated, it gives CASSQELGTGGETQYF.

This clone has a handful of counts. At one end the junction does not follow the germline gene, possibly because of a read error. The CDR3 DNA reads TGTTCCAGCCAAGACATTGTCCAGGTCGAGCAGTACTTC. Translating gives CSSQDIVQVEQYF. V usage is TRBV7-9 and J usage is TRBJ2-7; D unclear. The length of the CDR3 is 13 residues. Germline V gene sequence: CDR1 SEHNR, CDR2 FQNEAQ (reference sequence).

For the CDR3, the DNA is TGTGCCAGTAGTAAAACAGGGATCTATGGCTACACCTTC. This translates into CASSKTGIYGYTF. V is TRBV19 and J is TRBJ1-2, with D perhaps matching TRBD1 (6 bases). Germline CDR1 LNHDA, CDR2 SQIVND (reference sequence). This CDR3 has 13 amino acids. With 4 bases removed from V and 4 bases from J, the gap between germline ends came to 10 bases.

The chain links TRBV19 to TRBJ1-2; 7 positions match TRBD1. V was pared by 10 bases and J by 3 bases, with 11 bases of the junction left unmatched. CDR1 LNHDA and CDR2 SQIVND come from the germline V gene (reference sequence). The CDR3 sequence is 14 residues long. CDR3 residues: CATNPQGYDYGYTF. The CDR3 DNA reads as TGTGCCACTAACCCACAGGGGTATGACTATGGCTACACCTTC.

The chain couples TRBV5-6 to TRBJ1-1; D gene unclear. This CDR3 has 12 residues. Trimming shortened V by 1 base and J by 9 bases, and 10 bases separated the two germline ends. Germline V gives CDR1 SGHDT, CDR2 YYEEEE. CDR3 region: CASSLRSVKAFF. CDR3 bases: TGTGCCAGCAGCTTGCGGTCGGTCAAAGCTTTCTTT.

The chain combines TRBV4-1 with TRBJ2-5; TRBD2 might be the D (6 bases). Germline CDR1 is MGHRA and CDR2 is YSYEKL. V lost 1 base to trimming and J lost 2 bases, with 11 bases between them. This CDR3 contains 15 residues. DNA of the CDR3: TGCGCCAGCAGCCAAGTCCCTAGCGTACAAGAGACCCAGTACTTC. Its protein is CASSQVPSVQETQYF.

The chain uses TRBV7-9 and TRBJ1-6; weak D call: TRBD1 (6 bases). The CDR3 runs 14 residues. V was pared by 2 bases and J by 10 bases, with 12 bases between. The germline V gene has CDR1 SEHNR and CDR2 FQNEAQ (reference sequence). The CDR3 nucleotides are TGTGCCAGCAGCTTATTATCAGGGGACTCACCCCTCCACTTT. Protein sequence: CASSLLSGDSPLHF.

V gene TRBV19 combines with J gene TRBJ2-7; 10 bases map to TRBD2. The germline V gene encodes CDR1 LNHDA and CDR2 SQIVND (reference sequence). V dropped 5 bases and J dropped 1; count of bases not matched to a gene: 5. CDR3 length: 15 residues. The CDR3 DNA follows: TGTGCCAGTAGTGAGGGACTAGCGAAATCCTACGAGCAGTACTTC. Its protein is CASSEGLAKSYEQYF.

In DNA form, the CDR3 reads TGTGCCAGCACCCGTGGGCAGGGGGCTCTCGAAGCTTTCTTT. It specifies CASTRGQGALEAFF. The chain carries TRBV14 and TRBJ1-1, with 8 bases lining up with TRBD1. The CDR3 runs to 14 residues. Losses at the gene ends were 7 bases for V and 8 bases for J; bases not matched to a gene: 12. Germline V gene sequence: CDR1 SGHDN, CDR2 FVKESK.

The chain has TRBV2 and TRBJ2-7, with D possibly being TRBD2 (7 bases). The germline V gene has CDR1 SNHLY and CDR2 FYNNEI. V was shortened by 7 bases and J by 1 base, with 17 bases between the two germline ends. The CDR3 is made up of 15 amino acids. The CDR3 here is CASTRVGGASYEQYF. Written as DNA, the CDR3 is TGTGCCAGCACCCGGGTGGGGGGGGCATCCTACGAGCAGTACTTC.

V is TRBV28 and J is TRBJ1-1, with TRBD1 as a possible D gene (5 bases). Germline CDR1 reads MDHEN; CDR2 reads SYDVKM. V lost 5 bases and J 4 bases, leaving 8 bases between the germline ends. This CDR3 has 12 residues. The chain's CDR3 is CASSSRVTEAFF. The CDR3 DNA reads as TGTGCCAGCAGTAGCAGGGTCACTGAAGCTTTCTTT.

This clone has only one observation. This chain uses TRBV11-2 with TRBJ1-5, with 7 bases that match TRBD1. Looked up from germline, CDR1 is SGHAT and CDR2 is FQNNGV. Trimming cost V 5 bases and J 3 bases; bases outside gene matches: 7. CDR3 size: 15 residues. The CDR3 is CASSLGTVINQPQHF. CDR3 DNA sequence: TGTGCCAGCAGCCTTGGGACAGTCATCAATCAGCCCCAGCATTTT.

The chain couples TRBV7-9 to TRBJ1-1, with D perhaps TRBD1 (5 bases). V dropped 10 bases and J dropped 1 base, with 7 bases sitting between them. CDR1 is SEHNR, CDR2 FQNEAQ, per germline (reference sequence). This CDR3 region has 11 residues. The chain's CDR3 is CATRANTEAFF. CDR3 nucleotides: TGTGCCACCAGGGCGAACACTGAAGCTTTCTTT.

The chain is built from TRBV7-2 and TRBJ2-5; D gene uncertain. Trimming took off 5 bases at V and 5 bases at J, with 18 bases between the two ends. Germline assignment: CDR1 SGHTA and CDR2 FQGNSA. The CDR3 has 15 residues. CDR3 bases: TGTGCCAGCAGCCTGGAGCCGTTCCGGCCGGAGACCCAGTACTTC. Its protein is CASSLEPFRPETQYF.

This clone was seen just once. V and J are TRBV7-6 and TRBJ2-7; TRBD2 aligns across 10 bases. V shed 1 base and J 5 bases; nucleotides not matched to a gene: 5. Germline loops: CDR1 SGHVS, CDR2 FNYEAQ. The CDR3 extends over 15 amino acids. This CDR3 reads CASSLESGGANEQYF. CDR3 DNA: TGTGCCAGCAGCTTAGAAAGCGGGGGGGCCAACGAGCAGTACTTC.

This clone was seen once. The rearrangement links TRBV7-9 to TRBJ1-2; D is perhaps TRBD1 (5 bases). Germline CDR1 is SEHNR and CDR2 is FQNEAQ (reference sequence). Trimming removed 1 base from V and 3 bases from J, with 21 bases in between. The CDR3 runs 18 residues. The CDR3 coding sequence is TGTGCCAGCAGCTTAGTCGGTAGACAGAGAGACAGCTACTATGGCTACACCTTC. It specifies CASSLVGRQRDSYYGYTF.